The present T cell receptor beta chain was sequenced within a study of T cells after yellow fever vaccination. TCRdb re-derived calls from the 5' RACE reads in MiXCR, one entry per CDR3 protein. The table shows about 300,000 distinct CDR3 sequences, with around 10% occurring only once. This clonotype was obtained from a man aged 18 to 29 who received the YFV17D yellow fever vaccine. Sequencing used CD4+ T cells sorted from PBMCs, obtained 5 days after the yellow fever booster vaccination.

The CDR3: CASSPRTAGNEKLFF. The DNA for the CDR3 is TGTGCCAGCAGTCCCCGGACAGCCGGTAATGAAAAACTGTTTTTT. The rearrangement joins TRBV7-2 to TRBJ1-4, with D possibly matching TRBD1 (6 bases). This CDR3 has 15 amino acids. CDR1 and CDR2 from the germline V gene are SGHTA and FQGNSA. Between the trimmed V and J ends, which lost 6 bases and 4 bases, there was a span of 15 bases.